This T cell receptor beta chain was profiled in a study of blood T cell repertoires in COVID-19. Study overall: Samples representing acute and convalescent COVID-19 were sourced from the United States, Italy and Spain. Nucleic acid was either cDNA or gDNA, and it came from T cells, B-cell-depleted T cells, or PBMCs.

Germline CDR1 and CDR2: MDHEN and SYDVKM. With V trimmed by 3 bases and J by 11 bases, 9 bases remained unmatched. There are 15 residues in the CDR3. Study processing details: Reference gene primer amplification yielded estimated nucleated cell counts. The method was immunoSEQ multiplex PCR; TCRdb's version includes in-frame clones alone and lacks a portion of them. V and J calls plus clone size are reproduced from that table; the DNA served to infer D and trimming. The sample carries under 150,000 clones, roughly four fifths recorded once. The receptor comes from a middle-aged man with active or convalescent COVID-19. This rearrangement joins TRBV28 to TRBJ1-6; the match to TRBD1 covers 8 bases. Sequenced material: peripheral blood. Here the CDR3 reads CASSLGTGSSPPLHF. CDR3 DNA sequence: TGTGCCAGCAGTTTGGGGACAGGTTCCTCTCCACCCCTCCACTTT.